This T cell receptor beta chain is drawn from a study of OX40 agonist ivuxolimab in advanced cancers. Study context: Prior checkpoint blockade (anti-PD-1, anti-PD-L1 or anti-CTLA-4) was permitted; 40% had it.

Profiling relied on immunoSEQ multiplex PCR, and the TCRdb table lists in-frame clones only, not all of them. The table includes tens of thousands of clones, about 80% detected once. CDR3 length: 15 residues. Germline CDR1 and CDR2: SGHTA and FQGNSA. V gave up 6 bases and J gave up 4 bases, with 17 bases separating them. The V call is TRBV7-2, the J call TRBJ2-3; D perhaps matches TRBD1 (6 bases). The starting material was CD4+ or CD8+ T cells sorted from blood, obtained in a trial of the OX40 agonist ivuxolimab. The clonotype originates from an adult with an advanced solid tumor such as melanoma, head and neck, liver or kidney cancer. The chain's CDR3 is CASRARGQGSDTQYF. CDR3 in DNA: TGTGCCAGCAGGGCCCGCGGGCAGGGGTCAGATACGCAGTATTTT.